This T cell receptor beta chain was documented in a study of T cells after yellow fever vaccination. Looking at the study overall: Fractions with few cells were prepared using SMART-Seq v4 Ultra Low Input.

Trimming removed 3 bases at V and 3 bases at J, with 13 bases between. Germline V gene sequence: CDR1 MDHEN, CDR2 SYDVKM. This CDR3 contains 15 residues. TCRdb ran MiXCR on the 5' RACE reads and lists one entry per CDR3 protein. This table has 550,000 to 750,000 distinct CDR3 sequences, roughly 14% appearing once. The V call is TRBV28, the J call TRBJ2-3, with D possibly called TRBD1 or TRBD2 (5 bases each). The sequences come from PBMCs, collected on the day of the yellow fever booster vaccination. This sequence was found in a man aged 30-40 years who received the YFV17D yellow fever vaccine. CDR3 nucleotide sequence: TGTGCCAGCAGTTTCCCAGGGTCGGGAACAGATACGCAGTATTTT. Its protein product is CASSFPGSGTDTQYF.